The 25 T cell receptor beta chains presented below share a single source sample, sequenced in a study of molecular identifiers for immune sequencing clone quantification. TCRdb fed the PCR reads into MiXCR, producing one record per CDR3 protein. The table has approximately 500,000 distinct CDR3 sequences, 20% to 25% seen once. Sequencing was carried out using naive CD8+ T cells from blood, with Jurkat cell RNA spiked in. Subset here: FACS-sorted CD8+CD4-CCR7+CD45RA+ naive T cells. These receptors were taken from a human donor in good health. Some libraries in this study had Jurkat cell RNA spiked in.

This sequence joins TRBV28 and TRBJ2-5; D is undetermined. V was cut by 5 bases and J by 5 bases, with 12 bases left in between. Per germline, CDR1 MDHEN and CDR2 SYDVKM. The CDR3 runs 13 residues. CDR3 residues: CASSHYKEETQYF. CDR3 coding DNA: TGTGCCAGCAGTCACTACAAGGAGGAGACCCAGTACTTC.

In its sample, this clonotype was seen many times. This chain links TRBV5-6 with TRBJ2-3, with D uncertain. The CDR3 spans 16 residues. Trimming pared 0 bases from V and 5 bases from J, leaving 16 bases between. Germline assignment: CDR1 SGHDT and CDR2 YYEEEE. The CDR3: CASSLVPFRLGDTQYF. The CDR3 bases are TGTGCCAGCAGCTTGGTGCCCTTCCGGCTTGGAGATACGCAGTATTTT.

The table lists this clonotype with many counts. This sequence joins TRBV5-1 and TRBJ2-7, with 8 positions matching TRBD1. J was trimmed by 1 base and V by 1 base; bases with no gene match: 1. Germline lookup yields CDR1 SGHRS and CDR2 YFSETQ. The CDR3 totals 14 residues. The CDR3: CASSLRTGSYEQYF. The CDR3 region has the DNA TGCGCCAGCAGCTTGAGGACAGGGTCCTACGAGCAGTACTTC.

This clonotype was counted ten times or more. V usage is TRBV21-1 and J usage is TRBJ2-3; TRBD2, the table's D call, lacks a check against the DNA. TRBV21-1 is reported as a pseudogene. The CDR3 loop spans 20 amino acids. Here the CDR3 DNA reads TGTGCCAGCAGCAGAAAGCGCGCTGTTCTGCGGGAGGGCGGGACAGATACGCAGTATTTT. This sequence encodes CASSRKRAVLREGGTDTQYF.

The chain couples TRBV3-1 to TRBJ2-7; a possible D gene is TRBD1 (6 bases). The V and J ends lost 5 bases and 9 bases respectively, with 14 bases between them. The CDR3 has 12 residues. CDR1 is LGHDT, CDR2 YNNKEL, per germline (reference sequence). The CDR3 DNA follows: TGTGCCAGCAGCTACGACAGGAACGGGCAGTACTTC. Translated: CASSYDRNGQYF.

V is TRBV6-5 and J is TRBJ2-1; 12 bases are a match to TRBD2. With 6 bases clipped from V and 8 bases from J, the junction kept 8 bases outside the gene matches. The germline CDR1 and CDR2 sequences are MNHEY and SVGAGI. CDR3 length: 15 amino acids. The CDR3 here is CASRLTSGGADEQFF. The CDR3 bases are TGTGCCAGCAGACTGACTAGCGGGGGAGCGGATGAGCAGTTCTTC.

The rearrangement uses TRBV20-1 and TRBJ2-7; D remains ambiguous. Trimming left V 0 bases short and J 1 base short, with 19 bases between. Germline values: CDR1 DFQATT, CDR2 SNEGSKA (reference sequence). CDR3 length equals 17 residues. The CDR3 DNA is TGCAGTGCTAGAGATAGCTTTGAACTTGCTTCATCCTACGAGCAGTACTTC. Its translation is CSARDSFELASSYEQYF.

There are many counts of this clonotype. The rearrangement links TRBV9 to TRBJ2-2; D unclear. V was pared by 0 bases and J by 5 bases, with 5 bases between. The CDR3 has 13 residues. Looked up from germline, CDR1 is SGDLS and CDR2 is YYNGEE. CDR3: CASSVVGTGELFF. The CDR3 region has the DNA TGTGCCAGCAGCGTAGTAGGTACCGGGGAGCTGTTTTTT.

This clonotype was recorded many times. CDR3 protein: CASSYSSSREEKLFF. The CDR3 nucleotides read TGTGCCAGCAGTTATAGCTCGTCACGGGAGGAAAAACTGTTTTTT. The J gene is TRBJ1-4, the V gene TRBV12-3 or TRBV12-4, with D hard to call. V was pared by 4 bases and J by 8 bases, with 17 bases between. This CDR3 contains 15 residues.

This clonotype was observed at least ten times. The chain recombines TRBV6-6 with TRBJ2-2; no definite D call. The CDR3 spans 12 residues. Germline lookup yields CDR1 MNHNY and CDR2 SVGAGI (reference sequence). The V end was cut by 11 bases, the J end by 4 bases, with 11 bases between. For the CDR3, the DNA is TGTGCCCAAAGTACTGCCACCGGGGAGCTGTTTTTT. It encodes CAQSTATGELFF.

V usage is TRBV20-1 and J usage is TRBJ1-2; D uncertain. Germline CDR1 is DFQATT and CDR2 is SNEGSKA (reference sequence). Trimming removed 0 bases at V and 4 bases at J, with 9 bases between. This CDR3 contains 13 residues. The CDR3 nucleotides are TGCAGTGCTAGAGATGCGGACGGCTATGGCTACACCTTC. This sequence encodes CSARDADGYGYTF.

At least ten counts were recorded for this clonotype. This chain uses TRBV4-1 with TRBJ2-7, with 11 bases matching TRBD1. The trim removed 3 bases at V and 2 bases at J, leaving 3 bases unmatched. CDR3 length: 15 amino acids. The germline CDR1 and CDR2 sequences are MGHRA and YSYEKL. CDR3 DNA: TGCGCCAGCAGCCAGAGGACAGGGGGCACCTACGAGCAGTACTTC. It translates to CASSQRTGGTYEQYF.

This clonotype has ten or more counts. The V gene is TRBV27, the J gene TRBJ2-7, with TRBD1 identical over 8 bases. The CDR3 is 13 amino acids. Germline trimming cut 7 bases from V and 0 bases from J; bases unmatched to any gene: 2. Germline loops: CDR1 MNHEY, CDR2 SMNVEV (reference sequence). The CDR3, as DNA: TGTGCCAGCACCACAGGGGGCTCCTACGAGCAGTACTTC. It codes for CASTTGGSYEQYF.

The chain recombines TRBV12-3 or TRBV12-4 with TRBJ1-1; D not resolved. The CDR3 is 13 amino acids. V was cut by 5 bases and J by 4 bases, with 11 bases left in between. CDR3 bases: TGTGCCAGCAGTCCCCCGAATCCCACTGAAGCTTTCTTT. Translation gives CASSPPNPTEAFF.

There are many counts of this clonotype. The chain uses TRBV7-2 and TRBJ2-2; D ambiguous. The CDR3 runs to 16 residues. Germline loops: CDR1 SGHTA, CDR2 FQGNSA. V was pared by 1 base and J by 2 bases, with 11 bases between. The CDR3 nucleotides read TGTGCCAGCAGCTTAGATGGGAAGTCAAACACCGGGGAGCTGTTTTTT. This sequence encodes CASSLDGKSNTGELFF.

This chain joins TRBV2 and TRBJ2-1, with TRBD2 identical over 9 bases. Per germline, CDR1 SNHLY and CDR2 FYNNEI. CDR3 length equals 14 residues. With V trimmed by 3 bases and J by 4 bases, 1 base remained unmatched. Written as DNA, the CDR3 is TGTGCCAGCAGTGAGAGCGGGGGGTACAATGAGCAGTTCTTC. Its translation is CASSESGGYNEQFF.

The chain is built from TRBV5-7 and TRBJ2-7, with D uncertain. TRBV5-7 is treated as an ORF (open reading frame) with a function not yet certain. The CDR3 spans 13 residues. Trimming left V 4 bases short and J 0 bases short, with 8 bases between. The CDR3 nucleotides are TGTGCCAGCAGCCAGTCCAACTCCTACGAGCAGTACTTC. Translation gives CASSQSNSYEQYF.

This chain connects TRBV4-1 to TRBJ2-7, with D maybe TRBD1 (6 bases). This CDR3 is 16 amino acids long. Trimming took off 4 bases at V and 2 bases at J, with 18 bases between the two ends. Per germline, CDR1 MGHRA and CDR2 YSYEKL. The chain's CDR3 is CASSPGVTGTPYEQYF. The CDR3 nucleotides are TGCGCCAGCAGCCCCGGGGTCACAGGGACGCCCTACGAGCAGTACTTC.

This clonotype has ten or more counts. The chain carries TRBV29-1 and TRBJ2-7; TRBD1 might be the D (6 bases). The CDR3 runs 13 residues. From germline, CDR1 is SQVTM and CDR2 ANQGSEA. Trimming pared 3 bases from V and 2 bases from J, leaving 11 bases between. This CDR3 reads CSVETGKTYEQYF. CDR3 bases: TGCAGCGTTGAGACAGGTAAAACCTACGAGCAGTACTTC.

The chain uses TRBV9 and TRBJ1-1; D unclear. Germline loops: CDR1 SGDLS, CDR2 YYNGEE. Trimming pared 0 bases from V and 0 bases from J, leaving 12 bases between. CDR3 size: 16 residues. The CDR3 bases are TGTGCCAGCAGCGTAGGAGGCAGGCACATGAACACTGAAGCTTTCTTT. Its protein product is CASSVGGRHMNTEAFF.

The chain is built from TRBV28 and TRBJ2-5; 7 nucleotides agree with TRBD2. Losses at the gene ends were 7 bases for V and 0 bases for J; bases not matched to a gene: 8. The CDR3 contains 15 residues. Germline CDR1 is MDHEN and CDR2 is SYDVKM. For the CDR3, the DNA is TGTGCCAGCACCCTTAGTAGCGGGTACCAAGAGACCCAGTACTTC. Amino acids: CASTLSSGYQETQYF.

This chain links TRBV2 with TRBJ2-1; TRBD1 agrees at 8 bases. There are 14 residues in the CDR3. The V segment lost 7 bases and the J segment 7 bases; nucleotides outside the gene matches: 9. CDR1 and CDR2 (germline): SNHLY, FYNNEI. CDR3 in DNA: TGTGCCAGCAACCTAGGACAGGGAGAGAATGAGCAGTTCTTC. Translated, it gives CASNLGQGENEQFF.

This clonotype has a count of ten or more. The chain carries TRBV19 and TRBJ2-3; D perhaps matches TRBD2 (6 bases). This CDR3 spans 17 amino acids. The germline V and J ends were trimmed by 3 bases and 2 bases, with 18 bases remaining between them. Germline-derived CDR1 and CDR2 are LNHDA and SQIVND (reference sequence). The CDR3 DNA sequence: TGTGCCAGTAGTATTTCGCGTGGGACTTCCTACACAGATACGCAGTATTTT. Protein product: CASSISRGTSYTDTQYF.

Ten or more counts support this clonotype. The chain is built from TRBV20-1 and TRBJ2-7; D unresolved. Germline V gene data show CDR1 as DFQATT and CDR2 as SNEGSKA (reference sequence). This CDR3 spans 12 amino acids. The V gene lost 3 bases and the J gene lost 2 bases, with 8 bases spanning the gap. In DNA form, the CDR3 reads TGCAGTGCTAGGTCTCGGCCCTACGAGCAGTACTTC. Translated: CSARSRPYEQYF.

This clonotype was counted at least ten times. This chain connects TRBV12-2 to TRBJ1-5. TRBV12-2 counts as a pseudogene. This CDR3 is built from 13 residues. The CDR3 coding sequence is TGTGCAAGTCGCCAGCGGAGCAATCAGCCCCAGCATTTT. It specifies CASRQRSNQPQHF.